The clone carrying this T cell receptor (beta chain) was recorded many times. The record originates from a study of tumor-infiltrating lymphocytes in oesophageal squamous cell carcinoma. The CDR3 runs to 14 residues. The trim removed 7 bases at V and 5 bases at J, leaving 7 bases unmatched. Germline V CDR1 and CDR2: ENHRY, SYGVKD. TCRdb re-analysed the PCR reads in MiXCR, keeping a single row per CDR3 protein. There are about 2,500 distinct CDR3 sequences in the sample; 15% occur only once, and about 27% lies in the top ten. The source of this sequence is a male donor with esophageal squamous cell carcinoma. Input material: esophageal tumor tissue. The chain uses TRBV10-3 and TRBJ2-1; 8 bases match TRBD2. The CDR3 here is CAIKTGGPNNEQFF. CDR3 nucleotide sequence: TGTGCCATCAAGACGGGGGGGCCGAACAATGAGCAGTTCTTC.